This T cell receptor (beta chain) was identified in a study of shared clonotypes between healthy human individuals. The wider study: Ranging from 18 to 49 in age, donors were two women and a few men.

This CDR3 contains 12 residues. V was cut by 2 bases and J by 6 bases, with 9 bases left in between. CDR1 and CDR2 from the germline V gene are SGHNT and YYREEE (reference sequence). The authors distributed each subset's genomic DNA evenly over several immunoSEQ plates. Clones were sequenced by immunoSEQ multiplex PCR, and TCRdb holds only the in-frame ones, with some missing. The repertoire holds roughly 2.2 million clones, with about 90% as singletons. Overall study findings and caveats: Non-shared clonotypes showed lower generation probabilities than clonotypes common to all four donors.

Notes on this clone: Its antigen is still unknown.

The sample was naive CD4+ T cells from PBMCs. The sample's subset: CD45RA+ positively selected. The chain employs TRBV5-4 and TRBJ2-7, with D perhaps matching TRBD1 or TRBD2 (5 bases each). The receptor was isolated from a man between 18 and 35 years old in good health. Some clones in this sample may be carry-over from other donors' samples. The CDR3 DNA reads TGTGCCAGCAGCTTTCCAGGGAGCGAGCAGTACTTC. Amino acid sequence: CASSFPGSEQYF.